This T cell receptor (beta chain) was captured in a study of T cell changes during pregnancy in multiple sclerosis. Trimming left V 5 bases short and J 6 bases short, with 7 bases between. Germline lookup yields CDR1 SNHLY and CDR2 FYNNEI. This CDR3 spans 12 amino acids. Data came from immunoSEQ multiplex PCR; TCRdb stores just in-frame clones and leaves some out. The sample yields 61,000 or so clones, roughly 93% seen once. The rearrangement joins TRBV2 to TRBJ2-2; D may be TRBD2 (5 bases). Sample: CD4+ T cells from peripheral blood mononuclear cells, taken before pregnancy. The TCR was taken from a female donor with multiple sclerosis, enrolled in a pregnancy study. The CDR3 DNA follows: TGTGCCAGCAGTCGCGGGCCCGGGGAGCTGTTTTTT. It translates to CASSRGPGELFF.